What follows are 31 T cell receptor beta chains derived from one specimen sequenced in a study of T cell responses to AZD1222 COVID-19 vaccine. Data came from immunoSEQ multiplex PCR; TCRdb stores just in-frame clones and leaves some out. The sample has about 45,000 clones, roughly 90% seen once; the top ten hold 1% to 1.3%. The input for sequencing was peripheral blood, taken 28 days after the second AZD1222 dose. The receptor set was obtained from an adult who received the AZD1222 COVID-19 vaccine.

The chain employs TRBV10-1 and TRBJ2-5, with D possibly being TRBD1 (5 bases). V lost 2 bases, J lost 4 bases, and 8 bases lay in between. CDR1 is WNHNN, CDR2 SYGVQD, per germline (reference sequence). CDR3 length equals 13 residues. Here the CDR3 DNA reads TGCGCCAGCAGTGAGGGTGGGGCAGAGACCCAGTACTTC. As protein: CASSEGGAETQYF.

This clone is a singleton in its sample. This rearrangement joins TRBV15 to TRBJ2-1, with D unresolved. The CDR3 runs to 15 residues. The V gene lost 0 bases and the J gene lost 5 bases, with 11 bases spanning the gap. Germline CDR1 LNHNV, CDR2 YYDKDF (reference sequence). The CDR3: CATSRDWVAHNEQFF. In DNA form, the CDR3 reads TGTGCCACCAGCAGAGATTGGGTAGCCCACAATGAGCAGTTCTTC.

This clone appeared a single time. The V and J genes are TRBV6-7 and TRBJ1-5, with D maybe TRBD1 (6 bases). TRBV6-7 is marked as an open reading frame, function uncertain. The V gene lost 6 bases and the J gene lost 1 base, with 10 bases spanning the gap. CDR3 length: 14 amino acids. The CDR3 DNA is TGTGCCAGCAGGAGAGGGGGGAGCAATCAGCCCCAGCATTTT. The encoded protein is CASRRGGSNQPQHF.

The V call is TRBV19, the J call TRBJ2-7, with D tentatively TRBD2 (5 bases). Germline V gene sequence: CDR1 LNHDA, CDR2 SQIVND (reference sequence). CDR3 length equals 13 residues. Trimming removed 7 bases from V and 2 bases from J, with 12 bases in between. The CDR3 reads CASKEGGTYEQYF. The CDR3 region has the DNA TGTGCCAGTAAGGAAGGAGGAACCTACGAGCAGTACTTC.

The chain couples TRBV7-9 to TRBJ1-2; D is perhaps TRBD1 (5 bases). V lost 5 bases and J lost 1, with 11 bases in between. Germline CDR1 SEHNR, CDR2 FQNEAQ (reference sequence). CDR3 length equals 14 residues. CDR3 region: CASSPGGGNYGYTF. The CDR3 DNA sequence: TGTGCCAGCAGCCCAGGTGGGGGTAACTATGGCTACACCTTC.

With respect to this clone: The sample has other DNA sequences that encode this CDR3 too. V and J are TRBV4-3 and TRBJ1-1; D gene ambiguous. V was cut by 0 bases and J by 5 bases, with 10 bases left in between. CDR3 length: 14 amino acids. Germline CDR1 is LGHNA and CDR2 is YSLEER. The CDR3 DNA reads TGCGCCAGCAGCCAAGAGGGCCGCGGGACTGAAGCTTTCTTT. As protein: CASSQEGRGTEAFF.

V usage is TRBV9 and J usage is TRBJ2-3; 9 bases map to TRBD2. Germline assignment: CDR1 SGDLS and CDR2 YYNGEE. This CDR3 spans 14 amino acids. V shed 4 bases, J shed 3 bases, and the junction held 3 bases outside the gene matches. CDR3 bases: TGTGCCAGCAGCTTGCGGGGGGGGACAGATACGCAGTATTTT. Amino acid sequence: CASSLRGGTDTQYF.

J is TRBJ2-3 and V is TRBV9, with D possibly called TRBD1 or TRBD2 (5 bases each). Germline V CDR1 and CDR2: SGDLS, YYNGEE. The CDR3 runs 16 residues. V was trimmed by 0 bases and J by 3 bases, leaving 14 bases between them. The DNA for the CDR3 is TGTGCCAGCAGCGTAGATCCGGGGACGGTGACAGATACGCAGTATTTT. It codes for CASSVDPGTVTDTQYF.

The chain combines TRBV11-2 with TRBJ1-4; 7 bases fit TRBD1. CDR1 is SGHAT and CDR2 is FQNNGV in the germline V gene. The CDR3 contains 13 residues. V trimming: 5 bases; J trimming: 7 bases; junction bases outside the gene matches: 4. CDR3 protein: CASSPRGGEKLFF. In nucleotides, the CDR3 is TGTGCCAGCAGCCCCAGGGGGGGTGAAAAACTGTTTTTT.

This chain uses TRBV10-1 with TRBJ2-4, with 10 bases that match TRBD1. V trimming: 6 bases; J trimming: 1 base; junction bases outside the gene matches: 3. From germline, CDR1 is WNHNN and CDR2 SYGVQD (reference sequence). CDR3 length: 15 amino acids. CDR3: CASSPGQGAKNIQYF. CDR3 bases: TGCGCCAGCAGCCCGGGACAGGGGGCCAAAAACATTCAGTACTTC.

In DNA form, the CDR3 reads TGTGCCAGTAGTATGGGCCTAGCGGGGAACACAGATACGCAGTATTTT. Its translation is CASSMGLAGNTDTQYF. The V gene is TRBV19, the J gene TRBJ2-3; 9 bases line up with TRBD2. V shed 3 bases and J 2 bases; nucleotides not matched to a gene: 6. Germline assignment: CDR1 LNHDA and CDR2 SQIVND (reference sequence). This CDR3 is built from 16 residues.

This clone is a singleton in its sample. This chain joins TRBV15 and TRBJ1-4, with D possibly TRBD1 on 6 matching bases. V gave up 3 bases and J gave up 1 base, with 9 bases separating them. This CDR3 comprises 15 residues. Germline-derived CDR1 and CDR2 are LNHNV and YYDKDF (reference sequence). CDR3 amino acids: CATSSWGQTNEKLFF. As DNA, the CDR3 is TGTGCCACCAGCAGTTGGGGACAAACTAATGAAAAACTGTTTTTT.

V usage is TRBV10-2 and J usage is TRBJ1-4; D ambiguous. The CDR3 spans 15 residues. Per the germline V gene, CDR1 is WSHSY and CDR2 is SAAADI. Between the trimmed V and J ends, which lost 2 bases and 10 bases, there was a span of 17 bases. The CDR3 loop reads CASSEVASFGRKLFF. CDR3 bases: TGCGCCAGCAGTGAGGTAGCCTCATTCGGCCGAAAACTGTTTTTT.

As regards this clone: The same CDR3 can be traced to other DNA sequences in this sample. In DNA form, the CDR3 reads TGTGCCAGCAGCTTAGGACAGCAAGAGACCCAGTACTTC. This codes for CASSLGQQETQYF. The chain couples TRBV5-4 to TRBJ2-5; possible D gene TRBD1, 6 bases. V was trimmed by 2 bases and J by 2 bases, leaving 7 bases between them. This CDR3 spans 13 amino acids. CDR1 and CDR2 from the germline V gene are SGHNT and YYREEE (reference sequence).

V and J are TRBV19 and TRBJ2-7; the D gene is possibly TRBD1 (6 bases). This CDR3 comprises 14 residues. Germline lookup yields CDR1 LNHDA and CDR2 SQIVND (reference sequence). The V end was cut by 4 bases, the J end by 2 bases, with 12 bases between. For the CDR3, the DNA is TGTGCCAGTAGTACGACAGGACTTCCCTACGAGCAGTACTTC. Its translation is CASSTTGLPYEQYF.

This chain uses TRBV9 with TRBJ2-7; 12 bases are a match to TRBD2. V lost 3 bases and J lost 7; bases outside the gene matches: 8. From germline, CDR1 is SGDLS and CDR2 YYNGEE. This CDR3 is built from 15 residues. The CDR3 loop reads CASSARLAGVGEQYF. The CDR3 region has the DNA TGTGCCAGCAGCGCCCGACTAGCGGGAGTAGGGGAGCAGTACTTC.

V is TRBV9 and J is TRBJ2-7; perhaps TRBD2 as D (6 bases). The CDR3 is 15 residues long. Trimming left V 4 bases short and J 1 base short, with 15 bases between. Germline V lookup: CDR1 SGDLS, CDR2 YYNGEE. CDR3 in DNA: TGTGCCAGCAGCCCTCGACTCGGACTATCCTACGAGCAGTACTTC. This gives the protein CASSPRLGLSYEQYF.

The CDR3 loop is CASSVGTDNYEQYF. The CDR3 nucleotides read TGTGCCAGCAGCGTAGGGACAGATAACTACGAGCAGTACTTC. This chain uses TRBV9 with TRBJ2-7; D is perhaps TRBD1 (6 bases). V was trimmed by 0 bases and J by 3 bases, leaving 10 bases between them. CDR1 is SGDLS, CDR2 YYNGEE, per germline. The CDR3 runs to 14 residues. Full variable domain (missing parts from reference TRBV9 and TRBJ2-7): DSGVTQTPKHLITATGQRVTLRCSPRSGDLSVYWYQQSLDQGLQFLIQYYNGEERAKGNILERFSAQQFPDLHSELNLSSLELGDSALYFCASSVGTDNYEQYFGPGTRLTVT.

J is TRBJ2-1 and V is TRBV5-4; D call uncertain. Trimming shortened V by 0 bases and J by 0 bases, and 7 bases separated the two germline ends. The CDR3 spans 15 residues. Germline V gives CDR1 SGHNT, CDR2 YYREEE (reference sequence). The CDR3 is CASSLGQSSYNEQFF. As DNA, the CDR3 is TGTGCCAGCAGCTTGGGTCAGAGCTCCTACAATGAGCAGTTCTTC.

The chain combines TRBV6-2 or TRBV6-3 with TRBJ2-7; 9 positions agree with TRBD2. Germline CDR1 reads MNHEY; CDR2 reads SVGEGT. This CDR3 region has 14 residues. The V segment lost 5 bases and the J segment 3 bases; nucleotides outside the gene matches: 5. Written as DNA, the CDR3 is TGTGCCAGCAGTCCGACTAGCGGAATCTACGAGCAGTACTTC. Translated: CASSPTSGIYEQYF.

DNA for the CDR3: TGCGCCAGCGCTTTAGGGTACGAGCAGTACTTC. Amino acids: CASALGYEQYF. This chain uses TRBV5-1 with TRBJ2-7; D is ambiguous. The CDR3 runs to 11 residues. Looked up from germline, CDR1 is SGHRS and CDR2 is YFSETQ. Trimming took 7 bases from V and 4 from J, leaving 9 bases between them.

The gene calls are TRBV4-1 and TRBJ1-2; D is unclear. The V and J ends lost 1 base and 4 bases respectively, with 7 bases between them. CDR1 and CDR2 from the germline V gene are MGHRA and YSYEKL. The CDR3 is 13 residues long. CDR3 region: CASSQAGGYGYTF. Written as DNA, the CDR3 is TGCGCCAGCAGCCAAGCTGGAGGCTATGGCTACACCTTC.

The chain combines TRBV9 with TRBJ2-7; D is undetermined. Germline-derived CDR1 and CDR2 are SGDLS and YYNGEE. The CDR3 extends over 13 amino acids. V dropped 0 bases and J dropped 0 bases, with 4 bases sitting between them. Here the CDR3 DNA reads TGTGCCAGCAGCGTAGGGAGCTCCTACGAGCAGTACTTC. It encodes CASSVGSSYEQYF.

V is TRBV28 and J is TRBJ2-2; D perhaps matches TRBD1 (5 bases). The CDR3 sequence is 17 residues long. The germline V and J ends were trimmed by 6 bases and 0 bases, with 17 bases remaining between them. Germline V gene lookup returns CDR1 MDHEN and CDR2 SYDVKM. CDR3 sequence (DNA): TGTGCCAGCAGCTTACCCCTGACAGTTTCGAACACCGGGGAGCTGTTTTTT. Translating gives CASSLPLTVSNTGELFF.

The genes are TRBV16 and TRBJ1-5; no definite D call. CDR1 and CDR2 from the germline V gene are KGHSY and FQNENV. CDR3 length: 15 amino acids. Deletions cut 1 base from V and 8 bases from J, with 15 bases between. The CDR3 spells CASSQFGEGQEPQHF. The DNA for the CDR3 is TGTGCCAGCAGCCAATTCGGGGAGGGCCAGGAGCCCCAGCATTTT.

The chain recombines TRBV25-1 with TRBJ1-2; 8 bases fit TRBD1. Germline CDR1 reads MGHDK; CDR2 reads SYGVNS. After removal of 7 bases from V and 0 bases from J, the junction contained 13 bases not matched to a gene. This CDR3 spans 17 amino acids. CDR3 sequence reads: CASTEPGQEATNYGYTF. The CDR3 DNA is TGTGCCAGCACCGAACCGGGACAGGAGGCCACTAACTATGGCTACACCTTC.

This chain links TRBV5-1 with TRBJ2-7; 11 nucleotides line up with TRBD2. This CDR3 is built from 14 residues. Germline CDR1 SGHRS, CDR2 YFSETQ. J was trimmed by 8 bases and V by 5 bases; bases with no gene match: 9. In nucleotides, the CDR3 is TGCGCCAGCAGGTTAGCGGGAGGGCCCGCGCAGCAGTACTTC. Translated: CASRLAGGPAQQYF.

This rearrangement joins TRBV19 to TRBJ1-1; TRBD1 might be the D (5 bases). Trimming removed 7 bases at V and 6 bases at J, with 18 bases between. The CDR3 loop spans 14 amino acids. Per germline, CDR1 LNHDA and CDR2 SQIVND (reference sequence). The CDR3 spells CASNDKGRRAEAFF. The CDR3 bases are TGTGCCAGTAACGATAAGGGGAGGCGGGCTGAAGCTTTCTTT.

The CDR3, as DNA: TGTGCCAGCAGGGAGACAGGGGCCGAACAGCCCCAGCATTTT. This sequence encodes CASRETGAEQPQHF. The gene calls are TRBV2 and TRBJ1-5; 8 bases match TRBD1. CDR3 length: 14 residues. Germline CDR1 SNHLY, CDR2 FYNNEI. V trimming: 6 bases; J trimming: 7 bases; junction bases outside the gene matches: 8.

The chain carries TRBV7-9 and TRBJ1-3; D not certain. The CDR3 has 15 residues. Germline V gene data show CDR1 as SEHNR and CDR2 as FQNEAQ (reference sequence). Trimming removed 5 bases from V and 2 bases from J, with 13 bases in between. CDR3 amino acids: CASSRTEGPGNTIYF. The CDR3 nucleotides are TGTGCCAGCAGCCGAACGGAAGGGCCTGGAAACACCATATATTTT.

The chain couples TRBV5-6 to TRBJ1-6; D is uncertain. V was clipped by 1 base and J by 7 bases, with 12 bases between them. This CDR3 spans 15 amino acids. In germline, CDR1 is SGHDT, CDR2 YYEEEE. CDR3 nucleotides: TGTGCCAGCAGCTTGTTCTGGTCTTACAATTCACCCCTCCACTTT. It encodes CASSLFWSYNSPLHF.